The sequence of this T cell receptor (beta chain) was determined in a study of cytomegalovirus exposure and HLA in healthy donors. Points from the study as a whole: Among the CMV-associated chains, a few were confirmed in vitro as specific for CMV antigens. The study listed approximately 160 cytomegalovirus-associated TCR beta chains.

With 60 Vbeta and 13 Jbeta primers, the PCR was carried out. Profiling relied on immunoSEQ multiplex PCR, and the TCRdb table lists in-frame clones only, not all of them. The sample has about 130,000 clones, 80% seen once. V dropped 0 bases and J dropped 7; count of bases not matched to a gene: 11. CDR1 is SGDLS and CDR2 is YYNGEE in the germline V gene. The CDR3 runs 16 residues. These donors, healthy bone marrow donors, were studied. Notes on this clone: Its antigen is unidentified.

Sample: PBMCs. This TCR was sampled from a man aged 25-45 years in good health and CMV-seronegative. This chain uses TRBV9 with TRBJ2-7, with TRBD1 matching 9 bases. CDR3 DNA sequence: TGTGCCAGCAGCGTAGCGATCGGGACAGGGTTGATTGAGCAGTACTTC. Residues: CASSVAIGTGLIEQYF.